This T cell receptor beta chain derives from a study of T-cell reconstitution after alpha-beta-depleted transplantation in children. Points from the study as a whole: Alpha-beta T cells present about two months after transplant were reported to originate from several hundred expanded graft clones. T-cell counts and diversity were attributed mostly to newly produced T cells one year after transplant. Surviving recipient T cells and thymic progenitors underlay high day-60 TCRbeta diversity in some patients.

This clonotype was recorded at least ten times. The target antigen is unknown. V lost 5 bases and J lost 2; bases outside the gene matches: 12. CDR3 length: 16 amino acids. Germline V CDR1 and CDR2: SEHNR, FQNEAQ (reference sequence). Unique molecular identifiers were incorporated when the TCRbeta library was constructed. TCRdb re-called the PCR reads through MiXCR, storing one row per CDR3 protein. The sample lists over 200,000 distinct CDR3 sequences; roughly 11% were seen once. The chain carries TRBV7-9 and TRBJ2-7; 7 positions agree with TRBD1. The sequence came from a child younger than two with acute myeloid leukemia, due to receive a stem cell transplant. The sample was PBMCs, taken before TCRalphabeta/CD19-depleted stem cell transplant. The CDR3 DNA is TGTGCCAGCAGCGGTACCGACAGGGTGGGTGCCTACGAGCAGTACTTC. Protein: CASSGTDRVGAYEQYF. Supplemented by reference TRBV7-9 and TRBJ2-7, the full variable domain reads DTGVSQNPRHKITKRGQNVTFRCDPISEHNRLYWYRQTLGQGPEFLTYFQNEAQLEKSRLLSDRFSAERPKGSFSTLEIQRTEQGDSAMYLCASSGTDRVGAYEQYFGPGTRLTVT.